The T cell receptor beta chain under discussion was sequenced for a study of molecular identifiers for immune sequencing clone quantification. Broader study findings: Clones above 20 RNA copies held over 98% of effector molecules, under 1% in naive cells. With a barcode shared among identical TCR molecules, highly expanded clone sizes could be underestimated.

From germline, CDR1 is SGHAT and CDR2 FQNNGV. The CDR3 is 18 amino acids. The V gene end was trimmed by 4 bases and the J gene end by 2 bases; junction bases not matched to a gene: 6. Sorting selected naive CD8 T cells with a CD8+CD4-CCR7+CD45RA+ phenotype. This clonotype was picked up many times. As yet, its antigen is unknown. Both previously described methods and listed TCR primers were employed to make bulk TCR libraries. TCRdb independently ran MiXCR on the PCR reads; one entry per CDR3 protein. The data show 68,000 or so distinct CDR3 sequences, less than 20% seen once. The gene calls are TRBV11-2 and TRBJ2-1, with TRBD2 matching 15 bases. The TCR originated in a human donor in good health. Some libraries in this study had Jurkat cell RNA spiked in. The material sequenced was naive CD8+ T cells from blood, with Jurkat cell RNA spiked in. Subset in this sample: FACS-sorted CD8+CD4-CCR7+CD45RA+ naive T cells. The CDR3 DNA follows: TGTGCCAGCAGCTCCTGGACTAGCGGGAGGGACCCCTACAATGAGCAGTTCTTC. Amino acids: CASSSWTSGRDPYNEQFF.